Shown below are 7 T cell receptor beta chains from a single sample sequenced in a study of response to subunit inactivated influenza vaccine. One entry per CDR3 protein results from TCRdb running MiXCR on the RT-PCR reads. Of some 540,000 distinct CDR3 sequences detected, roughly 23% appear once; the ten largest clones hold about 2.8%. This sample was shared with a second study, whose subject was T cells expressing NK-cell markers. That work contributes: Scientists made TCR beta cDNA using 5'RACE template switching with UMIs.

Sequenced here: CD4+ T cells sorted from PBMCs, sampled about 12 days after vaccination. The receptors come from a man in his fifties or sixties who received an inactivated influenza vaccine.

The rearrangement joins TRBV12-3 or TRBV12-4 to TRBJ2-7, with D tentatively TRBD1 (6 bases). The germline V and J ends were trimmed by 8 bases and 7 bases, with 21 bases remaining between them. The CDR3 sequence is 14 residues long. The CDR3, as DNA: TGTGCCAGCTCTCGAGGGGGTTGGTTGGGGGAGCAGTACTTC. It is translated as CASSRGGWLGEQYF.

The sample holds a few counts of this clonotype. The chain carries TRBV20-1 and TRBJ2-4; D may be TRBD1 or TRBD2 (5 bases each). The length of the CDR3 is 15 residues. The ends were cut back, 3 bases at V and 4 bases at J, with 16 bases in the middle. Germline-derived CDR1 and CDR2 are DFQATT and SNEGSKA (reference sequence). CDR3 protein: CSASVGTVSKNIQYF. The CDR3 DNA reads TGCAGTGCTAGTGTTGGGACCGTGAGTAAAAACATTCAGTACTTC.

The chain combines TRBV7-8 with TRBJ1-3, with D uncertain. V was cut by 0 bases and J by 0 bases, with 6 bases left in between. Germline CDR1 SGHVS, CDR2 FQNEAQ. The CDR3 consists of 15 residues. Here the CDR3 DNA reads TGTGCCAGCAGCTTAGCTGCTTCCTCTGGAAACACCATATATTTT. It codes for CASSLAASSGNTIYF. Full variable domain (rest looked up from reference TRBV7-8 and TRBJ1-3): GAGVSQSPRYKVAKRGQDVALRCDPISGHVSLFWYQQALGQGPEFLTYFQNEAQLDKSGLPSDRFFAERPEGSVSTLKIQRTQQEDSAVYLCASSLAASSGNTIYFGEGSWLTVV.

This chain links TRBV14 with TRBJ2-7; D is uncertain. Trimming took 0 bases from V and 0 from J, leaving 12 bases between them. The CDR3 runs 16 residues. Germline V gives CDR1 SGHDN, CDR2 FVKESK. The CDR3 sequence is CASSQELGAFSYEQYF. In nucleotides, the CDR3 is TGTGCCAGCAGCCAAGAATTAGGAGCCTTCTCCTACGAGCAGTACTTC.

The rearrangement links TRBV28 to TRBJ2-5; no definite D call. The germline CDR1 and CDR2 sequences are MDHEN and SYDVKM. V lost 6 bases to trimming and J lost 5 bases, with 19 bases between them. The CDR3 length is 15 residues. The CDR3 coding sequence is TGTGCCAGCAGCCCGGATGGGCTAATCCGGGAGACCCAGTACTTC. Its protein is CASSPDGLIRETQYF.

In its sample, this clonotype was seen a few times. The gene calls are TRBV28 and TRBJ2-3; D gene unclear. There are 13 residues in the CDR3. Germline values: CDR1 MDHEN, CDR2 SYDVKM. Trimming stripped 5 bases from V and 4 bases from J, with 10 bases between. The CDR3 nucleotides read TGTGCCAGCAGTCCCTCCCTGGCAGATACGCAGTATTTT. This encodes CASSPSLADTQYF.

This clonotype has only a few counts. V is TRBV7-2 and J is TRBJ1-1; D possibly corresponds to TRBD1 (6 bases). The CDR3 has 15 residues. CDR1 and CDR2 (germline): SGHTA, FQGNSA. V was cut by 6 bases and J by 2 bases, with 16 bases left in between. CDR3 coding DNA: TGTGCCAGCAGGTCCCAGGGGATCGGTAACACTGAAGCTTTCTTT. Its translation: CASRSQGIGNTEAFF.